Here is one T cell receptor (beta chain) with its context. These data come from a study of shared clonotypes between healthy human individuals. Overall study: Donors had three CD4 naive, three CD4 memory, two CD8 naive and one CD8 memory plate apiece.

Here immunoSEQ multiplex PCR was the method, and the copy in TCRdb shows in-frame clones only, minus some. The sample has approximately 2.5 million clones, roughly 93% seen once. V lost 4 bases and J lost 0; bases outside the gene matches: 8. This CDR3 comprises 16 residues. The V gene's germline CDR1 is SGHDT and CDR2 YYEEEE. The sequenced material came from naive CD4+ T cells from PBMCs. The sample's subset: CD45RA+ positively selected. J is TRBJ2-3 and V is TRBV5-6; 7 bases match TRBD2. This receptor was obtained from a man aged 18 to 30 in good health. Some clones in this sample may be carry-over from other donors' samples. The CDR3 bases are TGTGCCAGCAGCCAGATTCCTAGCGGTAGCACAGATACGCAGTATTTT. It yields the protein CASSQIPSGSTDTQYF.